This T cell receptor (beta chain) was observed in a study of response to subunit inactivated influenza vaccine. Findings and caveats of the study: The authors suggested that few new T cells are recruited per seasonal influenza vaccination.

One entry per CDR3 protein, called by TCRdb with MiXCR from the RT-PCR reads. This table holds hundreds of thousands of distinct CDR3 sequences, less than 20% found once. Worth noting for this clonotype: What it binds is unknown.

Trimming took 0 bases from V and 6 from J; bases not matched to a gene: 2. The length of the CDR3 is 14 residues. Germline V gives CDR1 KGHSH, CDR2 LQKENI. The sequence was obtained from a man aged 45 to 65 who received an inactivated influenza vaccine. The rearrangement uses TRBV18 and TRBJ2-4, with 7 nucleotides matching TRBD2. The sequences come from PBMCs from blood, collected 11 to 12 days after vaccination. The CDR3 nucleotides are TGTGCCAGCTCACCACCTGCTAGCGGAAACATTCAGTACTTC. Its protein is CASSPPASGNIQYF.